The 17 T cell receptor beta chains below were found in one sample sequenced in a study of T cell repertoires in aging, cancer and after chemotherapy. Multiplex touch-down PCR with TRB-A/B primers amplified rearranged V-D-J TRB sequences. One entry per CDR3 protein results from TCRdb running MiXCR on the multiplex PCR reads. In the table there are 3,000 to 3,500 distinct CDR3 sequences, 27% of which are singletons. Amplification of TCR beta used genomic DNA extracted from peripheral blood. Sample: blood. These receptors were obtained from a human donor with a solid tumor.

J is TRBJ2-2 and V is TRBV7-2; unclear D gene. With 3 bases removed from V and 5 bases from J, the gap between germline ends came to 13 bases. CDR3 length: 15 amino acids. Germline V gene data show CDR1 as SGHTA and CDR2 as FQGNSA. The CDR3 loop reads CASSFRGQGTGELFF. CDR3 DNA sequence: TGTGCCAGCAGCTTCAGAGGTCAAGGGACCGGGGAGCTGTTTTTT. Looking up the rest from reference TRBV7-2 and TRBJ2-2 gives the full variable domain: GAGVSQSPSNKVTEKGKDVELRCDPISGHTALYWYRQSLGQGLEFLIYFQGNSAPDKSGLPSDRFSAERTGGSVSTLTIQRTQQEDSAVYLCASSFRGQGTGELFFGEGSRLTVL.

This rearrangement joins TRBV28 to TRBJ1-2, with D hard to call. This CDR3 is 15 amino acids long. The V end was cut by 8 bases, the J end by 2 bases, with 18 bases between. Germline V CDR1 and CDR2: MDHEN, SYDVKM. Written as DNA, the CDR3 is TGTGCCAGCCTTACAGCCCTACAATTGAACTATGGCTACACCTTC. Its translation: CASLTALQLNYGYTF.

Worth noting for this clonotype: A read error may account for a junction end that differs from germline. The chain links TRBV5-4 to TRBJ2-6; D is unresolved. CDR3 length equals 14 residues. Per germline, CDR1 SGHNT and CDR2 YYREEE (reference sequence). Here the CDR3 reads CASSPSGGANVLTF. The CDR3 DNA reads TGCGCCAGCAGCCCCTCGGGTGGGGCCAACGTCCTGACTTTC.

With respect to this clonotype: Being one base from a much bigger clone, this may be a read error. The rearrangement links TRBV29-1 to TRBJ2-7; D is undetermined. Between the trimmed V and J ends, which lost 4 bases and 6 bases, there was a span of 13 bases. Per the germline V gene, CDR1 is SQVTM and CDR2 is ANQGSEA. The CDR3 loop spans 12 amino acids. This chain's CDR3 is CSVGFDGSEQYF. The CDR3 nucleotides are TGCAGCGTTGGATTCGATGGAAGCGAGCAGTACTTC.

This clonotype has just a few counts. The V gene is TRBV6-6, the J gene TRBJ1-6; D is unclear. Germline V gene sequence: CDR1 MNHNY, CDR2 SVGAGI (reference sequence). V lost 3 bases, J lost 8 bases, and 17 bases lay in between. CDR3 length equals 16 residues. CDR3 DNA sequence: TGTGCCAGCAGTTATATCCCCAGGACGGTCCATTCACCCCTCCACTTT. Protein: CASSYIPRTVHSPLHF.

To note about this clonotype: Given a much more abundant clone one base away, this may be a read error. V usage is TRBV29-1 and J usage is TRBJ2-1; D possibly uses TRBD1 or TRBD2 (5 bases each). The germline V gene encodes CDR1 SQVTM and CDR2 ANQGSEA. This CDR3 region has 12 residues. CDR3: CSAGTEYNKQFF. The CDR3 DNA reads TGCAGCGCCGGGACGGAGTACAATAAGCAGTTCTTC.

This sequence joins TRBV20-1 and TRBJ1-5, with D perhaps matching TRBD1 (5 bases). V was pared by 0 bases and J by 6 bases, with 30 bases between. Germline V gene sequence: CDR1 DFQATT, CDR2 SNEGSKA (reference sequence). This CDR3 has 20 residues. DNA for the CDR3: TGCAGTGCTAGAGATGAGAGGCGGGGTAGCGGGACCCGAGGCGCTCAGCCCCAGCATTTT. This translates into CSARDERRGSGTRGAQPQHF.

The DNA of the CDR3 is TGTGCCAGCAGCCAAGATCTTGTGGCCCCATACAATGAGCAGTTCTTC. As protein: CASSQDLVAPYNEQFF. The genes are TRBV14 and TRBJ2-1; D not resolved. The V gene lost 0 bases and the J gene lost 4 bases, with 13 bases spanning the gap. CDR1 is SGHDN and CDR2 is FVKESK in the germline V gene. The CDR3 is made up of 16 amino acids.

This clonotype has only a few counts. This chain links TRBV7-9 with TRBJ2-1; 8 nucleotides line up with TRBD2. In germline, CDR1 is SEHNR, CDR2 FQNEAQ (reference sequence). Germline trimming cut 3 bases from V and 5 bases from J; bases unmatched to any gene: 9. The CDR3 consists of 16 residues. This CDR3 reads CASSFISREADNEQFF. CDR3 coding DNA: TGTGCCAGCAGCTTTATTTCGCGGGAGGCCGACAATGAGCAGTTCTTC.

The CDR3 region is CASSSEGSSGNTIYF. The DNA of the CDR3 is TGTGCCAGCAGTTCGGAGGGGAGCTCTGGAAACACCATATATTTT. The J gene is TRBJ1-3, the V gene TRBV6-5; weak D call: TRBD1 (5 bases). The CDR3 spans 15 residues. Germline V gives CDR1 MNHEY, CDR2 SVGAGI. V lost 4 bases, J lost 0 bases, and 10 bases lay in between.

V and J are TRBV7-2 and TRBJ1-6; no clear D. Deletions cut 1 base from V and 4 bases from J, with 5 bases between. Germline loops: CDR1 SGHTA, CDR2 FQGNSA. CDR3 length: 14 amino acids. The DNA of the CDR3 is TGTGCCAGCAGCTTAGGGCCATATAATTCACCCCTCCACTTT. It codes for CASSLGPYNSPLHF.

The genes are TRBV7-2 and TRBJ1-3; D may be TRBD1 (6 bases). This CDR3 contains 16 residues. The germline V and J ends were trimmed by 5 bases and 0 bases, with 14 bases remaining between them. The V gene's germline CDR1 is SGHTA and CDR2 FQGNSA. This CDR3 is CASSKRQASSGNTIYF. CDR3 bases: TGTGCCAGCAGCAAACGACAGGCCTCCTCTGGAAACACCATATATTTT. The complete variable domain, with remaining parts taken from reference TRBV7-2 and TRBJ1-3, reads GAGVSQSPSNKVTEKGKDVELRCDPISGHTALYWYRQSLGQGLEFLIYFQGNSAPDKSGLPSDRFSAERTGGSVSTLTIQRTQQEDSAVYLCASSKRQASSGNTIYFGEGSWLTVV.

This clonotype is judged medium-sized. This chain uses TRBV5-6 with TRBJ2-7; D possibly uses TRBD1 or TRBD2 (5 bases each). CDR1 SGHDT and CDR2 YYEEEE come from the germline V gene. The CDR3 contains 15 residues. V lost 4 bases and J lost 1, with 15 bases in between. CDR3 sequence reads: CASSPLLGESYEQYF. CDR3 DNA: TGTGCCAGCAGCCCGTTACTAGGGGAATCCTACGAGCAGTACTTC.

The genes are TRBV19 and TRBJ1-3; D unresolved. This CDR3 is built from 13 residues. Germline V gene sequence: CDR1 LNHDA, CDR2 SQIVND (reference sequence). V was clipped by 5 bases and J by 0 bases, with 5 bases between them. The CDR3 loop reads CASSPASGNTIYF. In DNA, the CDR3 is TGTGCCAGTAGTCCGGCCTCTGGAAACACCATATATTTT.

Note on this clonotype: At one end, the junction sequence differs from germline, possibly due to a read error. The chain has TRBV20-1 and TRBJ2-1; 8 positions agree with TRBD2. CDR1 is DFQATT and CDR2 is SNEGSKA in the germline V gene (reference sequence). This CDR3 has 14 residues. In nucleotides, the CDR3 is TGCAGTGCTTTGGTACGGGAGGGCCGCTATGAGCAGCTCTTC. Its protein product is CSALVREGRYEQLF.

This clonotype occurred a few times. The chain has TRBV20-1 and TRBJ1-1; the D is unclear. The germline CDR1 and CDR2 sequences are DFQATT and SNEGSKA (reference sequence). The CDR3 length is 10 residues. The V and J ends lost 6 bases and 8 bases respectively, with 10 bases between them. The CDR3 reads CSAGSLEAFF. The DNA for the CDR3 is TGCAGTGCAGGAAGCTTGGAAGCTTTCTTT.

DNA of the CDR3: TGTGCCAGCAGCAGAAGTCCCGGGACTAGCCCCGTAGAGACCCAGTACTTC. Translated, it gives CASSRSPGTSPVETQYF. The chain uses TRBV9 and TRBJ2-5; 9 nucleotides line up with TRBD2. Germline V gene sequence: CDR1 SGDLS, CDR2 YYNGEE. CDR3 size: 17 residues. The trim removed 4 bases at V and 4 bases at J, leaving 14 bases unmatched.